The 8 T cell receptor beta chains below all came from one sample that was sequenced in a study of shared clonotypes between healthy human individuals. Using immunoSEQ multiplex PCR, the repertoire was profiled, and TCRdb retains in-frame clones only, with some absent. The data contain hundreds of thousands of clones, 97% of them singletons. Specimen: naive CD4+ T cells sorted from blood. Noted subset: CD45RA+ positively selected. All receptors come from a woman aged 25 to 39 in good health.

The V and J genes are TRBV11-3 and TRBJ2-7, with D perhaps matching TRBD2 (6 bases). This CDR3 spans 13 amino acids. Trimming pared 5 bases from V and 5 bases from J, leaving 13 bases between. Per germline, CDR1 SGHNT and CDR2 YENEEA. CDR3 sequence: CASSRRAGNEQYF. CDR3 bases: TGTGCCAGCAGCCGGAGGGCCGGGAACGAGCAGTACTTC.

The V and J genes are TRBV30 and TRBJ1-5; no clear D gene. The germline V gene has CDR1 GTSNPN and CDR2 SVGIG (reference sequence). The CDR3 runs to 18 residues. V dropped 0 bases and J dropped 0 bases, with 18 bases sitting between them. The CDR3 coding sequence is TGTGCCTGGAGTGTACCGATAATCGGGTCCTATAGCAATCAGCCCCAGCATTTT. It encodes CAWSVPIIGSYSNQPQHF.

This CDR3 is CASSVTGPPTDTQYF. The CDR3 DNA sequence: TGTGCCAGTAGTGTGACAGGGCCGCCCACAGATACGCAGTATTTT. The rearrangement links TRBV19 to TRBJ2-3, with 7 bases aligning to TRBD1. The trim removed 5 bases at V and 2 bases at J, leaving 7 bases unmatched. There are 15 residues in the CDR3. Germline CDR1 reads LNHDA; CDR2 reads SQIVND (reference sequence).

The genes are TRBV7-3 and TRBJ2-3; 8 nucleotides align to TRBD2. The CDR3 runs to 16 residues. The germline V gene encodes CDR1 SGHTA and CDR2 FQGTGA. The trim removed 5 bases at V and 5 bases at J, leaving 12 bases unmatched. As DNA, the CDR3 is TGTGCCAGCAGCCTAGTTCAAGCGGGAGTTCAAGATACGCAGTATTTT. Protein product: CASSLVQAGVQDTQYF.

About this clone itself: Other DNA sequences in the same sample also yield this CDR3. V gene TRBV28 combines with J gene TRBJ2-1; D unresolved. Germline V gives CDR1 MDHEN, CDR2 SYDVKM. The CDR3 contains 15 residues. V was pared by 2 bases and J by 0 bases, with 8 bases between. The CDR3 here is CASSLGGSSYNEQFF. As DNA, the CDR3 is TGTGCCAGCAGTTTAGGCGGAAGCTCCTACAATGAGCAGTTCTTC.

This chain uses TRBV9 with TRBJ1-2; no clear D. The CDR3 loop spans 16 amino acids. In germline, CDR1 is SGDLS, CDR2 YYNGEE. With 0 bases removed from V and 6 bases from J, the gap between germline ends came to 18 bases. CDR3 region: CASSVELSGGEDGYTF. CDR3 coding DNA: TGTGCCAGCAGCGTAGAGTTATCGGGTGGGGAGGATGGCTACACCTTC.

The chain recombines TRBV5-1 with TRBJ2-2; TRBD2 agrees at 9 bases. The CDR3 has 15 residues. The J segment lost 5 bases and the V segment lost 0 bases, leaving 2 bases of the junction unmatched. Germline loops: CDR1 SGHRS, CDR2 YFSETQ. The CDR3 sequence is CASSLALAGTGELFF. DNA of the CDR3: TGCGCCAGCAGCTTGGCCCTAGCGGGAACCGGGGAGCTGTTTTTT.

The J gene is TRBJ2-5, the V gene TRBV2, with D maybe TRBD2 (6 bases). Germline V gives CDR1 SNHLY, CDR2 FYNNEI. This CDR3 contains 15 residues. V lost 6 bases and J lost 5, with 19 bases in between. The chain's CDR3 is CASRGGSAPPETQYF. Written as DNA, the CDR3 is TGTGCCAGCAGAGGAGGGAGCGCTCCCCCGGAGACCCAGTACTTC.